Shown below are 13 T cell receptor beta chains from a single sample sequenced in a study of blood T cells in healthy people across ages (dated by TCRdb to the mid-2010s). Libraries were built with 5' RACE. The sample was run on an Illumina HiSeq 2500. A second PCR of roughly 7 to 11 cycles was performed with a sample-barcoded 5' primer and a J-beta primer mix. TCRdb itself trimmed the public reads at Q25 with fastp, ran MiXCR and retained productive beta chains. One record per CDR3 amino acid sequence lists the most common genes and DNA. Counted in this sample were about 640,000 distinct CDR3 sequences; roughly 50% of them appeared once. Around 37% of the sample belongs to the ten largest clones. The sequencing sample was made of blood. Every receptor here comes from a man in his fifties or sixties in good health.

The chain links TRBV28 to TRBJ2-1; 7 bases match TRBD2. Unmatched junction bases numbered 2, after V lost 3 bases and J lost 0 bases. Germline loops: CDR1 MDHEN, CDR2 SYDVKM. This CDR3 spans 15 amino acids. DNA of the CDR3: TGTGCCAGCAGTTTGCCTAGCGGCTCCTACAATGAGCAGTTCTTC. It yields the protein CASSLPSGSYNEQFF.

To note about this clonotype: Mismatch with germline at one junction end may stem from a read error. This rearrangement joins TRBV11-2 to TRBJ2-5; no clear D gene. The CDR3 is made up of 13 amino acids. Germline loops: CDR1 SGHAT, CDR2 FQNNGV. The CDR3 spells CASSPDHQGTQYF. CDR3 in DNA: TGTGCCAGCAGCCCGGACCACCAAGGGACCCAGTACTTC.

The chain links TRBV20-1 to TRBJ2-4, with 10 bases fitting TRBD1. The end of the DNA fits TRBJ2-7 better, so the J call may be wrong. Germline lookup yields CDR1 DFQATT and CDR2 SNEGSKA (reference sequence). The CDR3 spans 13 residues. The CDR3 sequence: CSVSTGGKFEQYF. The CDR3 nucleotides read TGCAGTGTCTCGACAGGGGGCAAGTTCGAGCAGTACTTC.

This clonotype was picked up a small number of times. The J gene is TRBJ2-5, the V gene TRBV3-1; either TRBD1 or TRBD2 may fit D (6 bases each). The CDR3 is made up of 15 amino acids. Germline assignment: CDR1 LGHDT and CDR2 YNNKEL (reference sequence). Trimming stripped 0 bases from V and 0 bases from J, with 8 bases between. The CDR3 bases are TGTGCCAGCAGCCAAGAGGGGGGCTACCAAGAGACCCAGTACTTC. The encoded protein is CASSQEGGYQETQYF.

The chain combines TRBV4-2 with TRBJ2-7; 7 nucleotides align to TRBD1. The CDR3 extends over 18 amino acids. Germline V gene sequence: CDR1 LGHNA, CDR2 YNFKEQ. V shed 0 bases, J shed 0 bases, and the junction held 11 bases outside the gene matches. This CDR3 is CASSQDLSTGVSSYEQYF. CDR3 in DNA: TGTGCCAGCAGCCAAGATCTGAGCACAGGGGTTAGCTCCTACGAGCAGTACTTC.

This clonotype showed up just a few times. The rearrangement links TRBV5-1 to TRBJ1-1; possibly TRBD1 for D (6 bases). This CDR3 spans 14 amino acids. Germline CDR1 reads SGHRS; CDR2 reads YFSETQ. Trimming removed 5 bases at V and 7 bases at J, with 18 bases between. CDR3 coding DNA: TGCGCCAGCAGTCTTGCCCCAGGGGCTAGTGAAGCTTTCTTT. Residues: CASSLAPGASEAFF.

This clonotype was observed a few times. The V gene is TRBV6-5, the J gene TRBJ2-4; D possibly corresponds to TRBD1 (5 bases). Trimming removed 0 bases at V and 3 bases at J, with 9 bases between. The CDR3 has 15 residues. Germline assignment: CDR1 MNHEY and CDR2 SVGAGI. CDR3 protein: CASSYSVQGKNIQYF. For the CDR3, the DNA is TGTGCCAGCAGTTACTCGGTCCAGGGCAAAAACATTCAGTACTTC.

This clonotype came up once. The DNA for the CDR3 is TGTGCCAGCGGTAGCACAGAGTCCTACGAGCAGTACTTC. It is translated as CASGSTESYEQYF. The chain uses TRBV11-2 and TRBJ2-7; D call uncertain. Germline CDR1 reads SGHAT; CDR2 reads FQNNGV. There are 13 residues in the CDR3. Between the trimmed V and J ends, which lost 8 bases and 1 base, there was a span of 12 bases. The full variable domain, completed using reference TRBV11-2 and TRBJ2-7, is EAGVAQSPRYKIIEKRQSVAFWCNPISGHATLYWYQQILGQGPKLLIQFQNNGVVDDSQLPKDRFSAERLKGVDSTLKIQPAKLEDSAVYLCASGSTESYEQYFGPGTRLTVT.

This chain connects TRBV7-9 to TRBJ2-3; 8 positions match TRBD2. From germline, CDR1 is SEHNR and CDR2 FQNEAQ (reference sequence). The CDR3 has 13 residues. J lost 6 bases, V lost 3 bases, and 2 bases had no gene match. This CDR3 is CASSFGGGDTQYF. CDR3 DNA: TGTGCCAGCAGCTTTGGCGGGGGGGATACGCAGTATTTT.

CDR3 protein: CASSQGRTDFLLETQYF. The CDR3 nucleotides read TGCGCCAGCAGCCAAGGCCGGACAGATTTCCTTCTGGAGACCCAGTACTTC. The V call is TRBV4-1, the J call TRBJ2-7; weak D call: TRBD1 (6 bases). TRBJ2-5 explains the end of the DNA better; the J call may be wrong. CDR1 and CDR2 (germline): MGHRA, YSYEKL. The CDR3 is 17 residues long.

CDR3 in amino acids: CASSLEGGDSTEAFF. Written as DNA, the CDR3 is TGCGCCAGCAGCTTGGAGGGGGGGGACAGCACTGAAGCTTTCTTT. V usage is TRBV5-1 and J usage is TRBJ1-1; 7 nucleotides agree with TRBD1. This CDR3 region has 15 residues. Trimming took 0 bases from V and 4 from J; bases not matched to a gene: 6. Germline V lookup: CDR1 SGHRS, CDR2 YFSETQ.

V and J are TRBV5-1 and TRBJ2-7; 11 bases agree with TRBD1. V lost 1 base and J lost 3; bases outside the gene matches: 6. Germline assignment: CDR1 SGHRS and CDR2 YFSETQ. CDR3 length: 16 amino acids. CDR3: CASSLRGQGEFYEQYF. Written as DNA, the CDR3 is TGCGCCAGCAGCTTGAGGGGACAGGGGGAATTCTACGAGCAGTACTTC.

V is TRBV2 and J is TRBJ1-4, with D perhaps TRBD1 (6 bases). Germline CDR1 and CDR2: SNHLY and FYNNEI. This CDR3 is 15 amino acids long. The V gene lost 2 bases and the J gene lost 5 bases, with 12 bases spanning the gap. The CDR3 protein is CASSEQGQPNEKLFF. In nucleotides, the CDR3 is TGTGCCAGCAGTGAACAGGGGCAGCCCAATGAAAAACTGTTTTTT.